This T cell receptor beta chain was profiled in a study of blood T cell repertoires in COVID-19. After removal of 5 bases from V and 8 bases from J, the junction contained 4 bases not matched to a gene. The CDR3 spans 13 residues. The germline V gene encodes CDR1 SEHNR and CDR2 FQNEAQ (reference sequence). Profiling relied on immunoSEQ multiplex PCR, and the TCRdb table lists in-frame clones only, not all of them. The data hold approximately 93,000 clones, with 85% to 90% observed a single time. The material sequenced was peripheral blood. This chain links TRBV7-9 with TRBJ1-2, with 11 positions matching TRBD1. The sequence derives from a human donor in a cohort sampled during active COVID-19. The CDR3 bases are TGTGCCAGCAGCCGGACAGGGGGCGACGGCTACACCTTC. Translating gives CASSRTGGDGYTF.